This TCR beta chain stems from a study of blood T cell repertoires in COVID-19. In this sample, this clone turned up once. Per the authors' pipeline: Amplification of reference gene primers provided the estimated nucleated cell counts. The repertoire was sequenced with immunoSEQ multiplex PCR; TCRdb's copy has only in-frame clones and lacks some. V and J calls and clone size come straight from that table; D and trimming were deduced from the DNA. The table has 130,000 or so clones, about 89% seen once; the top ten hold roughly 18%. The clonotype originates from a man between 45 and 60 years old with active or convalescent COVID-19. The sequenced material came from peripheral blood.

Written as DNA, the CDR3 is TGTGCCATCAGTGAGCAGGGGGTCTTAAGCTATGGCTACACCTTC. It yields the protein CAISEQGVLSYGYTF. V is TRBV10-3 and J is TRBJ1-2, with 7 bases aligning to TRBD1. The germline V gene has CDR1 ENHRY and CDR2 SYGVKD. The CDR3 spans 15 residues. J gave up 4 bases and V 2 bases, and 7 bases lay outside the gene matches.